Each of the 14 T cell receptor beta chains below was sequenced from the same sample in a study of blood T cells in healthy people across ages. The use of a sample-barcoded 5' primer and a J-beta primer mix characterized a second PCR of 7 to 11 cycles. Each CDR3 protein is one row after TCRdb ran MiXCR on the 5' RACE reads. The data contain fewer than 950,000 distinct CDR3 sequences, 30% to 45% of them singletons. Sequencing was carried out using blood. The source is a man younger than 35 in good health.

V gene TRBV6-2 or TRBV6-3 combines with J gene TRBJ2-1; the match to TRBD1 covers 10 bases. The CDR3 sequence is 13 residues long. V shed 8 bases, J shed 7 bases, and the junction held 5 bases outside the gene matches. Germline V CDR1 and CDR2: MNHEY, SVGEGT. The CDR3 spells CASGTGVNNEQFF. The DNA of the CDR3 is TGTGCCAGCGGGACAGGGGTTAATAATGAGCAGTTCTTC.

This chain joins TRBV12-3 or TRBV12-4 and TRBJ1-3, with D perhaps TRBD1 (6 bases). The CDR3 consists of 17 residues. Trimming pared 8 bases from V and 0 bases from J, leaving 20 bases between. The CDR3 protein is CASGYSPGVSSGNTIYF. Written as DNA, the CDR3 is TGTGCCAGCGGATACTCCCCAGGGGTTAGCTCTGGAAACACCATATATTTT.

Details on this clonotype: The junction does not match germline at one end; this may be a read error. The chain is built from TRBV27 and TRBJ2-3, with D unclear. Germline V gene sequence: CDR1 MNHEY, CDR2 SMNVEV (reference sequence). The CDR3 sequence is 19 residues long. CDR3 sequence: CASSLVQRFNPLNTDTQYF. The CDR3 nucleotides are TGTGCCAGTAGTTTAGTTCAGAGGTTTAACCCTTTGAACACAGATACGCAGTATTTT.

This clonotype was picked up a small number of times. V usage is TRBV6-6 and J usage is TRBJ1-5; no clear D. Germline V lookup: CDR1 MNHNY, CDR2 SVGAGI (reference sequence). The CDR3 covers 13 residues. Trimming removed 5 bases from V and 4 bases from J, with 9 bases in between. CDR3 in amino acids: CASSAQSNQPQHF. Here the CDR3 DNA reads TGTGCCAGCAGTGCCCAGAGTAATCAGCCCCAGCATTTT.

This clonotype has ten or more counts. The J gene is TRBJ2-7, the V gene TRBV12-3 or TRBV12-4, with D possibly being TRBD1 (5 bases). The CDR3 loop spans 15 amino acids. Trimming pared 2 bases from V and 2 bases from J, leaving 13 bases between. Here the CDR3 reads CASSLIGAAAYEQYF. The DNA for the CDR3 is TGTGCCAGCAGTTTAATTGGGGCCGCAGCCTACGAGCAGTACTTC.

The rearrangement links TRBV7-9 to TRBJ2-1; D might be TRBD1 (6 bases). V was clipped by 2 bases and J by 8 bases, with 16 bases between them. The CDR3 length is 15 residues. Germline V gene sequence: CDR1 SEHNR, CDR2 FQNEAQ (reference sequence). DNA for the CDR3: TGTGCCAGCAGCTTACAGGGGACGAAGACCCATGAGCAGTTCTTC. This gives the protein CASSLQGTKTHEQFF.

This clonotype was counted a few times. V is TRBV7-8 and J is TRBJ2-3; D call uncertain. From germline, CDR1 is SGHVS and CDR2 FQNEAQ. The CDR3 length is 15 residues. The V gene lost 1 base and the J gene lost 2 bases, with 10 bases spanning the gap. The CDR3 sequence is CASSLEAALTDTQYF. The DNA of the CDR3 is TGTGCCAGCAGCTTAGAGGCAGCCCTCACAGATACGCAGTATTTT.

V gene TRBV12-3 or TRBV12-4 combines with J gene TRBJ2-5; D not certain. CDR3 length: 13 amino acids. V was cut by 4 bases and J by 11 bases, with 17 bases left in between. CDR3 bases: TGTGCCAGCAGTTCATCCCTTTACAATGAGCAGTACTTC. Its protein product is CASSSSLYNEQYF.

There are a few counts of this clonotype. This chain links TRBV7-3 with TRBJ1-1; no clear D gene. The CDR3 is 15 residues long. V was clipped by 1 base and J by 0 bases, with 9 bases between them. In germline, CDR1 is SGHTA, CDR2 FQGTGA. In DNA form, the CDR3 reads TGTGCCAGCAGCTTAAACAGCGGAATGAACACTGAAGCTTTCTTT. It yields the protein CASSLNSGMNTEAFF.

V is TRBV5-6 and J is TRBJ2-7, with unresolved D. In germline, CDR1 is SGHDT, CDR2 YYEEEE. With 1 base removed from V and 7 bases from J, the gap between germline ends came to 15 bases. The CDR3 totals 14 residues. CDR3 sequence: CASSLWRLYGEQYF. CDR3 in DNA: TGTGCCAGCAGCTTGTGGCGCCTATATGGAGAGCAGTACTTC.

This clonotype has a handful of counts. The chain carries TRBV29-1 and TRBJ2-7; D call uncertain. The CDR3 has 11 residues. CDR1 is SQVTM, CDR2 ANQGSEA, per germline. Trimming took off 4 bases at V and 7 bases at J, with 11 bases between the two ends. The CDR3 DNA reads TGCAGCGTTGGGTCCTACAATGAGCAGTACTTC. Protein product: CSVGSYNEQYF.

This chain connects TRBV13 to TRBJ1-2, with a weak D call TRBD1 (5 bases). Deletions cut 6 bases from V and 4 bases from J, with 18 bases between. The CDR3 is made up of 15 amino acids. Germline V gene lookup returns CDR1 PRHDT and CDR2 FYEKMQ (reference sequence). The CDR3 nucleotides read TGTGCCAGCAGGGCCGGGACTCCGAGAGGCTATGGCTACACCTTC. Translating gives CASRAGTPRGYGYTF. Full variable domain (missing parts from reference TRBV13 and TRBJ1-2): AAGVIQSPRHLIKEKRETATLKCYPIPRHDTVYWYQQGPGQDPQFLISFYEKMQSDKGSIPDRFSAQQFSDYHSELNMSSLELGDSALYFCASRAGTPRGYGYTFGSGTRLTVV.

The chain uses TRBV20-1 and TRBJ1-2, with D possibly matching TRBD1 (6 bases). The CDR3 loop spans 13 amino acids. Germline CDR1 reads DFQATT; CDR2 reads SNEGSKA (reference sequence). Deletions cut 3 bases from V and 8 bases from J, with 16 bases between. As DNA, the CDR3 is TGCAGTGCTAGGATAGGGGGAGCTGACGGCTACACCTTC. This sequence encodes CSARIGGADGYTF.

In the case of this clonotype: Relative to the germline gene, one junction end is altered; a read error may explain this. The chain combines TRBV20-1 with TRBJ2-7; no clear D gene. The V gene's germline CDR1 is DFQATT and CDR2 SNEGSKA (reference sequence). The CDR3 consists of 14 residues. The CDR3 DNA sequence: TGCAGCGCTAGAACGGCTGCTGGGGCCTACGAGCAGTACTTC. Amino acids: CSARTAAGAYEQYF.